A selection of T cell receptor beta chains follows, all from one sample in a study of T cells in Graves' hyperthyroidism and ophthalmopathy. One entry per CDR3 protein results from TCRdb running MiXCR on the multiplex PCR reads. The profile shows around 350,000 distinct CDR3 sequences, less than 15% of them singletons. Sequencing used blood. The receptors here all came from a woman aged 18-29 years with Graves' hyperthyroidism. Each CDR3 is given with its conserved first and last residue. The D gene is left open where the match is weak. Size is omitted from some rows. Given values are once, few, many or a class for expanded clones.

d_call	v_call	j_call	clone_size	cdr3_aa	cdr3_nt
NA	TRBV11-1	TRBJ2-2	many	CASSLAPTGELFF	TGTGCCAGCAGCTTAGCGCCTACCGGGGAGCTGTTTTTT
TRBD1	TRBV19	TRBJ2-7	many	CASRTTGGTYEQYF	TGTGCCAGTAGAACGACAGGGGGGACCTACGAGCAGTACTTC
NA	TRBV19	TRBJ2-3	NA	CASSAPAGGGTDTQYF	TGTGCCAGTAGTGCCCCGGCGGGCGGTGGCACAGATACGCAGTATTTT
NA	TRBV4-1	TRBJ2-1	many	CASSQEGVGFEQFF	TGCGCCAGCAGCCAAGAGGGGGTAGGTTTTGAGCAGTTCTTC
NA	TRBV3-1	TRBJ2-1	many	CASSPDYYNEQFF	TGTGCCAGCAGCCCCGACTATTATAATGAGCAGTTCTTC
NA	TRBV12-3/TRBV12-4	TRBJ1-1	many	CASTTRGYYTEAFF	TGTGCCAGCACAACGAGGGGTTACTACACTGAAGCTTTCTTT
TRBD1	TRBV24-1	TRBJ2-3	few	CATGERTGADTQYF	TGTGCCACCGGTGAACGGACAGGTGCAGATACGCAGTATTTT
TRBD2	TRBV3-1	TRBJ2-7	many	CASSLGLAGPLAYEQYF	TGTGCCAGCAGCCTAGGACTAGCGGGGCCTCTAGCCTACGAGCAGTACTTC
TRBD2	TRBV5-1	TRBJ2-7	many	CASSQSGTSGNYEQYF	TGCGCCAGCAGCCAAAGCGGGACTAGCGGTAACTACGAGCAGTACTTC
NA	TRBV6-1	TRBJ2-7	many	CASSSSGQGNHEQYF	NA
TRBD1	TRBV6-2/TRBV6-3	TRBJ1-5	many	CASSPRDRLNQPQHF	TGTGCCAGCAGCCCCCGGGACAGGCTCAATCAGCCCCAGCATTTT
NA	TRBV3-1	TRBJ1-6	many	CASSQDIYSPLHF	TGTGCCAGCAGCCAAGATATATATTCACCCCTCCACTTT
NA	TRBV5-6	TRBJ2-7	many	CASSFQAAGEQYF	TGTGCCAGCAGCTTCCAAGCAGCGGGCGAGCAGTACTTC
NA	TRBV20-1	TRBJ2-5	many	CSARVDSQETQYF	TGCAGTGCTAGAGTGGACAGCCAAGAGACCCAGTACTTC
NA	TRBV6-2/TRBV6-3	TRBJ2-2	many	CASSYGLADNTGELFF	TGTGCCAGCAGTTACGGTTTAGCGGATAACACCGGGGAGCTGTTTTTT
TRBD2	TRBV20-1	TRBJ2-2	NA	CSARDPRTSVTGELFF	TGCAGTGCTAGAGATCCCCGGACTAGCGTCACCGGGGAGCTGTTTTTT
NA	TRBV7-6	TRBJ1-1	NA	CASSSLNGGLIIRTGEAFF	TGTGCCAGCAGCTCACTAAACGGGGGCCTGATAATTAGAACAGGTGAAGCTTTCTTT
NA	TRBV19	TRBJ1-4	few	CASNRFENEKLFF	TGTGCCAGTAACAGGTTCGAGAATGAAAAACTGTTTTTT
NA	TRBV20-1	TRBJ2-2	few	CSASGLLNTGELFF	TGCAGTGCCTCGGGACTTCTTAACACCGGGGAGCTGTTTTTT
NA	TRBV3-1	TRBJ1-1	many	CASSHTGRQNTEAFF	TGTGCCAGCAGCCACACCGGCAGACAGAACACTGAAGCTTTCTTT
NA	TRBV2	TRBJ1-2	NA	CASKSHYGYTF	TGTGCCAGCAAGTCCCACTATGGCTACACCTTC
NA	TRBV30	TRBJ2-7	many	CAWSRRTGTNEQYF	TGTGCCTGGAGTAGGAGGACAGGGACTAACGAGCAGTACTTC
NA	TRBV18	TRBJ1-6	many	CASSQTGSYNSPLHF	TGTGCCAGCTCACAAACCGGGTCCTATAATTCACCCCTCCACTTT
NA	TRBV28	TRBJ2-7	many	CASSLYGGSSYEQYF	TGTGCCAGCAGCCTTTACGGGGGTTCCTCCTACGAGCAGTACTTC
TRBD2	TRBV18	TRBJ2-1	many	CASSPLGSSGRNEQFF	TGTGCCAGCTCACCACTCGGGAGTAGCGGGAGGAATGAGCAGTTCTTC